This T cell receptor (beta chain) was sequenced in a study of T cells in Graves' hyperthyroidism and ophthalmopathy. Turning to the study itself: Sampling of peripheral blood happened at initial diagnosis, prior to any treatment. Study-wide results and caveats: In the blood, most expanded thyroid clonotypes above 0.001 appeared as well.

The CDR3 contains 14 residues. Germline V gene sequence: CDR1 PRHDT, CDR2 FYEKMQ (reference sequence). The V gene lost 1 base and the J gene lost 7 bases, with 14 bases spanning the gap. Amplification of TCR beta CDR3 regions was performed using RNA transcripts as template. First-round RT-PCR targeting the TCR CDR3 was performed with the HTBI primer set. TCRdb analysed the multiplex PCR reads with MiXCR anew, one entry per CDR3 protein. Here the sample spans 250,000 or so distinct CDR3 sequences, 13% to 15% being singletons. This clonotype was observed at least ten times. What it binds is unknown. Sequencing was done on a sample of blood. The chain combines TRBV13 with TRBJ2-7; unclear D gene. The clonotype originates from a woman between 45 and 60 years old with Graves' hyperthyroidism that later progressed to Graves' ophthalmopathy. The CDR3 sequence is CASSLAGRTWEQYF. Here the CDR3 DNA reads TGTGCCAGCAGCTTAGCGGGCCGTACCTGGGAGCAGTACTTC. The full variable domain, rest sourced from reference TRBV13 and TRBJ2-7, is AAGVIQSPRHLIKEKRETATLKCYPIPRHDTVYWYQQGPGQDPQFLISFYEKMQSDKGSIPDRFSAQQFSDYHSELNMSSLELGDSALYFCASSLAGRTWEQYFGPGTRLTVT.